This entry describes one T cell receptor (beta chain). The antigen is not known. Unexposed donor CD4+ T cells date from about 2011-2019, before the COVID-19 pandemic. Isolation of CD4+ T cells took place after less than 13 days in culture. The method was immunoSEQ multiplex PCR; TCRdb's version includes in-frame clones alone and lacks a portion of them. The repertoire has 20,000 to 25,000 clones, roughly four fifths of them found once; the top ten carry 21%. This CDR3 is 16 amino acids long. Germline trimming cut 1 base from V and 5 bases from J; bases unmatched to any gene: 6. CDR1 and CDR2 from the germline V gene are MNHEY and SVGEGT. These data are taken from a study of CD4 T cells in relation to SARS-CoV-2 and coronaviruses. Background on the study: After 10 days of antigen culture, PBMC TCR beta CDR3s were sequenced. Negative control cultures got HIV-1 Nef peptides or no peptide. Regarding the study as a whole: Compared with monoreactive clones, crossreactive clones showed significantly weaker SARS-CoV-2 expansion.

Sequenced sample: CD4+ T cells from PBMCs, cultured in vitro. This chain uses TRBV6-2 or TRBV6-3 with TRBJ2-1, with 9 nucleotides matching TRBD2. This TCR came from a human donor in good health. The CDR3 reads CASSYYSSGAHNEQFF. In DNA form, the CDR3 reads TGTGCCAGCAGTTACTATTCTAGCGGGGCCCACAATGAGCAGTTCTTC.